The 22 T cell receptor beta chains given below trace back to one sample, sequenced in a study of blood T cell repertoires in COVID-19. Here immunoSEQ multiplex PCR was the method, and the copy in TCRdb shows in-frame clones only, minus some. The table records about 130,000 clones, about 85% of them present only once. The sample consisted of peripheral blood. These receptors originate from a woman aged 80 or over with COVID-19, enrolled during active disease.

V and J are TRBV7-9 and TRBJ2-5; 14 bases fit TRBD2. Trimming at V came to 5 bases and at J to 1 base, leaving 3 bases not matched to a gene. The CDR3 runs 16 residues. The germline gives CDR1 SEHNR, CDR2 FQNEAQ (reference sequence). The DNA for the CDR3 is TGTGCCAGCAGCCGACTAGCGGGAGGGCGCCAAGAGACCCAGTACTTC. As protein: CASSRLAGGRQETQYF.

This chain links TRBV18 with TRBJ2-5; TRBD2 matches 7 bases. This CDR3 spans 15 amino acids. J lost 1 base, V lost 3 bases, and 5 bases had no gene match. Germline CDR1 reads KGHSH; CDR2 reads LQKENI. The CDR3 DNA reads TGTGCCAGCTCACCGGGAGCGGGGATCCAAGAGACCCAGTACTTC. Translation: CASSPGAGIQETQYF.

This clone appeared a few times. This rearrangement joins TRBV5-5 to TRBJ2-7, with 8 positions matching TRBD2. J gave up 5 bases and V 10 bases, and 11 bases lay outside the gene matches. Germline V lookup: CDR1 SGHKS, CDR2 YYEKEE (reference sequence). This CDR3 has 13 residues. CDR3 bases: TGTGCCTCTCGACCGGGAGGGAGCCACGAGCAGTACTTC. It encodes CASRPGGSHEQYF.

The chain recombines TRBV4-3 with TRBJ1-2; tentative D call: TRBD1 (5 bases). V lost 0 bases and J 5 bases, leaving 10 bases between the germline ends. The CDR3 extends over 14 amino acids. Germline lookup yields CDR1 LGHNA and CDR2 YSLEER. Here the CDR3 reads CASSQDVRTYGYTF. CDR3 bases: TGCGCCAGCAGCCAAGATGTCCGGACATATGGCTACACCTTC.

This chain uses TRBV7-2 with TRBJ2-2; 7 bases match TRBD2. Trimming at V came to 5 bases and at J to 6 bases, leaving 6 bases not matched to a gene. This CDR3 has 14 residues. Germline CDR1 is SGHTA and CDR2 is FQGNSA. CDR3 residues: CASSRWAGAGELFF. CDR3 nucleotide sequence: TGTGCCAGCAGCCGGTGGGCGGGAGCCGGGGAGCTGTTTTTT.

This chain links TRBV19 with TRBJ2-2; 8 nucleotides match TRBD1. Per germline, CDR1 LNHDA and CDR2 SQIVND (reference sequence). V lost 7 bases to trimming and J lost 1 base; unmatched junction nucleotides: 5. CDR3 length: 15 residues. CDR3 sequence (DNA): TGTGCCAGTACCAGGGGGCAGGGGAACACCGGGGAGCTGTTTTTT. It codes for CASTRGQGNTGELFF.

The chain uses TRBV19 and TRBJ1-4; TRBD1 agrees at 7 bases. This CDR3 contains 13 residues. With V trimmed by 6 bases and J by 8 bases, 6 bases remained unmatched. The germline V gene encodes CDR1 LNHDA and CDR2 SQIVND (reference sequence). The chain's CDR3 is CASRLTGKEKLFF. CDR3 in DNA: TGTGCCAGTAGGCTGACAGGGAAGGAAAAACTGTTTTTT.

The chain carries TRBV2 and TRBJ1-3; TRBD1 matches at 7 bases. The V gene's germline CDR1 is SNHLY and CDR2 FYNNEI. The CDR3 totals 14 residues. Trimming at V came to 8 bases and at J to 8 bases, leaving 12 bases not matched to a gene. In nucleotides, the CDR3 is TGTGCCAGCCGAGACAGGGCTAAGGAAGACACCATATATTTT. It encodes CASRDRAKEDTIYF.

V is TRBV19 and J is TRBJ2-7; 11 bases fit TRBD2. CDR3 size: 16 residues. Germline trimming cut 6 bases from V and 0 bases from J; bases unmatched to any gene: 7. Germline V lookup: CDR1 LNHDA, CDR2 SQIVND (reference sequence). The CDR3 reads CASRMGGTSGSYEQYF. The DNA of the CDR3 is TGTGCCAGTAGGATGGGGGGGACTAGCGGCTCCTACGAGCAGTACTTC.

CDR3 nucleotides: TGTGCCAGCAGTTTAGGTGGCGGGAGAGGTGACATTCAGTACTTC. This encodes CASSLGGGRGDIQYF. This chain uses TRBV28 with TRBJ2-4; 7 bases align to TRBD2. Germline CDR1 MDHEN, CDR2 SYDVKM. CDR3 length equals 15 residues. V lost 2 bases to trimming and J lost 8 bases; unmatched junction nucleotides: 9.

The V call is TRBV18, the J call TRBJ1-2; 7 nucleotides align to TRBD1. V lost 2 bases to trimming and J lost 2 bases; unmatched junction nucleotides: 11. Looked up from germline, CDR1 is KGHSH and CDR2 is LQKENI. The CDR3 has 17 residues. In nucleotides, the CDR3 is TGTGCCAGCTCACCATACGCGACAGGGAACTACAACTATGGCTACACCTTC. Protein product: CASSPYATGNYNYGYTF.

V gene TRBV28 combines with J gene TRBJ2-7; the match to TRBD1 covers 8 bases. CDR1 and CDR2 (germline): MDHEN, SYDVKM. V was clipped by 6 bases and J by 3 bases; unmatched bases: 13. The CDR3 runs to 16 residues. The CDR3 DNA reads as TGTGCCAGCAGACGAACCTCCGGGACAGGATTCTACGAGCAGTACTTC. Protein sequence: CASRRTSGTGFYEQYF.

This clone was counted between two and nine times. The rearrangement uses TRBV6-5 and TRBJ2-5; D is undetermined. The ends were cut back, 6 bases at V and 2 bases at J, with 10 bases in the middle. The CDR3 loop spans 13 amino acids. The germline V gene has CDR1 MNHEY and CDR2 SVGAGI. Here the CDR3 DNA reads TGTGCCAGCAGAGACTGGGTACAAGAGACCCAGTACTTC. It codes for CASRDWVQETQYF.

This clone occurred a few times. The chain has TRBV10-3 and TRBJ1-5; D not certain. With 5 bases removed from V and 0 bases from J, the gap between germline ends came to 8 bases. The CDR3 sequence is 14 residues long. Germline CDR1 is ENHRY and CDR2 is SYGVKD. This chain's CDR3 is CAISREDSNQPQHF. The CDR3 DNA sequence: TGTGCCATCAGTAGAGAAGATAGCAATCAGCCCCAGCATTTT.

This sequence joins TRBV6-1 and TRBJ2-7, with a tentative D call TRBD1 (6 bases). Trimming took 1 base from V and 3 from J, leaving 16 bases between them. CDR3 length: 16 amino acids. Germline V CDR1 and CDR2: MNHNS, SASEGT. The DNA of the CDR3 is TGTGCCAGCAGTGAAGAGGGCAGGGGAAAAATCTACGAGCAGTACTTC. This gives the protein CASSEEGRGKIYEQYF.

The CDR3: CASSQLGGFSGNTIYF. CDR3 sequence (DNA): TGTGCCAGCAGTCAATTGGGAGGTTTCTCTGGAAACACCATATATTTT. The rearrangement links TRBV5-5 to TRBJ1-3; D uncertain. V was clipped by 5 bases and J by 0 bases, with 15 bases between them. The CDR3 sequence is 16 residues long. The germline CDR1 and CDR2 sequences are SGHKS and YYEKEE (reference sequence).

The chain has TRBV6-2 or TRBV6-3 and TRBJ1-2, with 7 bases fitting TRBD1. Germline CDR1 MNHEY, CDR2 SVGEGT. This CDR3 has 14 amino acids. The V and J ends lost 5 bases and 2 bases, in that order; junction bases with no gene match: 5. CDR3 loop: CASSPGQANYGYTF. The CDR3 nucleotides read TGTGCCAGCAGTCCCGGACAGGCGAACTATGGCTACACCTTC.

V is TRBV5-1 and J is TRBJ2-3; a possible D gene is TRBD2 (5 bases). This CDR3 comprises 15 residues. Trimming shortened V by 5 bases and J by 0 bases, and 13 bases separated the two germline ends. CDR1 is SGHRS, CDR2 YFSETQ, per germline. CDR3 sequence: CASSLLAKSTDTQYF. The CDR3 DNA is TGCGCCAGCAGTTTGTTAGCGAAAAGCACAGATACGCAGTATTTT.

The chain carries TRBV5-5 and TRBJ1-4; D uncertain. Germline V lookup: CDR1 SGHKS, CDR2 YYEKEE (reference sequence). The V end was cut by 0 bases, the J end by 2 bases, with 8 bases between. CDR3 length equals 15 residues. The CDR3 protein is CASSLAVVTNEKLFF. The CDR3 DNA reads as TGTGCCAGCAGCTTGGCCGTAGTGACTAATGAAAAACTGTTTTTT.

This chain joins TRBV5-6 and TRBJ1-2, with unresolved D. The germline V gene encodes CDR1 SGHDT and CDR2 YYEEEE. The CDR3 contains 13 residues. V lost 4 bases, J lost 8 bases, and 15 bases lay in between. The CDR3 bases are TGTGCCAGCAGCCTTGGTCAAACGGGAGGCTACACCTTC. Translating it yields CASSLGQTGGYTF.

The CDR3 region is CASSSGLADYNEQFF. CDR3 DNA sequence: TGTGCCAGCAGCTCTGGACTAGCAGATTACAATGAGCAGTTCTTC. This chain links TRBV7-9 with TRBJ2-1; 8 positions match TRBD2. The trim removed 4 bases at V and 4 bases at J, leaving 6 bases unmatched. The germline V gene encodes CDR1 SEHNR and CDR2 FQNEAQ (reference sequence). CDR3 length: 15 amino acids.

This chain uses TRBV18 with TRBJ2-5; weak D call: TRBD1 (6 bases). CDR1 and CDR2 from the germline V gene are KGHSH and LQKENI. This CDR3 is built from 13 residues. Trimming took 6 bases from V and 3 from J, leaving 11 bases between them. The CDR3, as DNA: TGTGCCAGCTCCACCGGGACAAAAGAGACCCAGTACTTC. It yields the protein CASSTGTKETQYF. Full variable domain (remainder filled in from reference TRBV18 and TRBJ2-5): NAGVMQNPRHLVRRRGQEARLRCSPMKGHSHVYWYRQLPEEGLKFMVYLQKENIIDESGMPKERFSAEFPKEGPSILRIQQVVRGDSAAYFCASSTGTKETQYFGPGTRLLVL.